Listed here are 14 T cell receptor beta chains from one sample, sequenced in a study of CD8 T cells in ankylosing spondylitis. Each CDR3 protein is one row after TCRdb ran MiXCR on the 5' RACE reads. The repertoire holds 250,000 or so distinct CDR3 sequences, 18% seen once, with about a third in the top ten. The sample comprised blood, either unsorted or a sorted T cell fraction (not recorded which). Source of these receptors: a male donor with ankylosing spondylitis or in good health (not recorded which).

In its sample, this clonotype was seen a few times. The chain joins TRBV5-6 to TRBJ2-1, with D possibly being TRBD2 (7 bases). Germline CDR1 and CDR2: SGHDT and YYEEEE. Deletions cut 7 bases from V and 8 bases from J, with 19 bases between. CDR3 length: 14 residues. In DNA form, the CDR3 reads TGTGCCAGCGGATGGGGGGGGCTACTCCATGAGCAGTTCTTC. This gives the protein CASGWGGLLHEQFF.

This chain links TRBV15 with TRBJ2-5; the D call may be TRBD1 or TRBD2 (5 bases each). CDR3 length equals 15 residues. Trimming left V 1 base short and J 4 bases short, with 13 bases between. Germline values: CDR1 LNHNV, CDR2 YYDKDF (reference sequence). The DNA for the CDR3 is TGTGCCACCAGCAGAGTAGGTCCAGGGACAGAGACCCAGTACTTC. This gives the protein CATSRVGPGTETQYF.

This clonotype was seen ten or more times. V usage is TRBV9 and J usage is TRBJ2-1; 8 nucleotides align to TRBD2. Trimming cost V 0 bases and J 3 bases; bases outside gene matches: 5. There are 16 residues in the CDR3. CDR1 is SGDLS, CDR2 YYNGEE, per germline. DNA of the CDR3: TGTGCCAGCAGCGTAGAGGGACTAGAAATCTACAATGAGCAGTTCTTC. It codes for CASSVEGLEIYNEQFF.

This clonotype was seen only a few times. The chain couples TRBV14 to TRBJ2-1; no definite D call. The CDR3 is 15 residues long. Germline V gives CDR1 SGHDN, CDR2 FVKESK. Trimming took off 4 bases at V and 4 bases at J, with 14 bases between the two ends. CDR3: CASSLGPPAYNEQFF. The CDR3 DNA is TGTGCCAGCAGCCTCGGCCCCCCAGCGTACAATGAGCAGTTCTTC.

This clonotype was found a few times. This chain uses TRBV12-3 or TRBV12-4 with TRBJ2-7, with D tentatively TRBD1 or TRBD2 (5 bases each). This CDR3 contains 13 residues. The V and J ends lost 5 bases and 4 bases respectively, with 12 bases between them. DNA of the CDR3: TGTGCCAGCAGTATAGGGACGTCATACGAGCAGTACTTC. Protein product: CASSIGTSYEQYF.

The chain links TRBV29-1 to TRBJ2-5, with 7 positions matching TRBD1. The CDR3 sequence is 14 residues long. Germline-derived CDR1 and CDR2 are SQVTM and ANQGSEA. The V gene end was trimmed by 0 bases and the J gene end by 5 bases; junction bases not matched to a gene: 6. CDR3 sequence: CSVEERDRLETQYF. The CDR3 bases are TGCAGCGTTGAAGAACGGGACAGACTTGAGACCCAGTACTTC. The full variable domain, rest sourced from reference TRBV29-1 and TRBJ2-5, is SAVISQKPSRDICQRGTSLTIQCQVDSQVTMMFWYRQQPGQSLTLIATANQGSEATYESGFVIDKFPISRPNLTFSTLTVSNMSPEDSSIYLCSVEERDRLETQYFGPGTRLLVL.

This clonotype was observed a few times. The J gene is TRBJ2-7, the V gene TRBV5-5; D remains unclear. V was clipped by 0 bases and J by 0 bases, with 7 bases between them. The CDR3 loop spans 14 amino acids. Germline loops: CDR1 SGHKS, CDR2 YYEKEE (reference sequence). CDR3 in amino acids: CASSLVSYSYEQYF. In nucleotides, the CDR3 is TGTGCCAGCAGCTTGGTTTCTTACTCCTACGAGCAGTACTTC.

This clonotype was seen only a few times. The J gene is TRBJ2-1, the V gene TRBV4-2; D gene uncertain. This CDR3 is built from 14 residues. V was clipped by 3 bases and J by 8 bases, with 14 bases between them. Germline CDR1 LGHNA, CDR2 YNFKEQ. DNA for the CDR3: TGTGCCAGCAGCCAGCCGACCAAACCCCATGAGCAGTTCTTC. This gives the protein CASSQPTKPHEQFF.

The chain employs TRBV20-1 and TRBJ2-1; 8 bases align to TRBD2. V gave up 1 base and J gave up 12 bases; unmatched junction bases: 17. This CDR3 contains 16 residues. Germline CDR1 reads DFQATT; CDR2 reads SNEGSKA (reference sequence). As DNA, the CDR3 is TGCAGTGCTAGAGGCCGACTAGCGATCGGTCCATCGGGGCAGTTCTTC. Protein: CSARGRLAIGPSGQFF.

This chain connects TRBV29-1 to TRBJ2-1; D is ambiguous. Germline V gene lookup returns CDR1 SQVTM and CDR2 ANQGSEA. Trimming took off 2 bases at V and 5 bases at J, with 10 bases between the two ends. The CDR3 runs to 13 residues. CDR3 amino acids: CSVESLLDNEQFF. The CDR3 DNA sequence: TGCAGCGTTGAATCACTGCTAGACAATGAGCAGTTCTTC.

The chain links TRBV4-1 to TRBJ2-7, with D perhaps matching TRBD2 (6 bases). Trimming removed 1 base at V and 6 bases at J, with 16 bases between. CDR1 and CDR2 from the germline V gene are MGHRA and YSYEKL. The CDR3 consists of 15 residues. CDR3 loop: CASSQAFPGVSEQYF. In DNA form, the CDR3 reads TGCGCCAGCAGCCAAGCCTTTCCGGGAGTAAGCGAGCAGTACTTC.

A word on this clonotype: Sequence at one end of the junction differs from germline and may be a read error. The chain combines TRBV29-1 with TRBJ1-2, with TRBD1 matching over 8 bases. CDR3 size: 14 residues. Germline CDR1 and CDR2: SQVTM and ANQGSEA. CDR3 sequence: CSVEDRDRPYGYSF. CDR3 DNA sequence: TGCAGCGTTGAAGATCGGGACAGGCCCTATGGCTACTCCTTC.

The J gene is TRBJ2-1, the V gene TRBV10-3, with 9 bases that match TRBD2. With V trimmed by 0 bases and J by 6 bases, 6 bases remained unmatched. This CDR3 has 16 amino acids. Germline V lookup: CDR1 ENHRY, CDR2 SYGVKD. CDR3 nucleotide sequence: TGTGCCATCAGTGAGTCTAGCGGGGGAGGACCCAATGAGCAGTTCTTC. It is translated as CAISESSGGGPNEQFF.

The chain recombines TRBV6-5 with TRBJ1-4, with a tentative D call TRBD1 (5 bases). Germline CDR1 reads MNHEY; CDR2 reads SVGAGI. V was cut by 4 bases and J by 10 bases, with 19 bases left in between. CDR3 size: 15 residues. CDR3 in amino acids: CASSSRDQPIGKLFF. CDR3 nucleotide sequence: TGTGCCAGCAGTTCCCGGGACCAACCAATCGGAAAACTGTTTTTT.